These T cell receptor beta chains were read from a single sample in a study of tissue T cells after allogeneic stem cell transplantation. Profiled with immunoSEQ multiplex PCR; TCRdb holds only in-frame clones, not every one. The repertoire holds 5,000 or so clones, with 60% to 80% as singletons. Sequenced material: duodenal tissue, taken at autopsy. The receptor source for this set is a female patient aged 18 to 50 with steroid-refractory graft-versus-host disease after an allogeneic stem cell transplant. A subset of T cells may come from the graft donor. Both conserved end residues are part of each CDR3. The D gene is left open where the match is weak. The size of a clone is reported for some rows only, either as once, few or many, or as a class for expanded clones.

>TRBJ2-7|TRBV28|-|-
TGTGCCAGCAGTTTCCGTTGGCTCTCCTACGAGCAGTACTTC
CASSFRWLSYEQYF
>TRBJ1-2|TRBV5-1|-|-
TGCGCCAGCAGCTTGTTCGCGGGAGGCTACACCTTC
CASSLFAGGYTF
>TRBJ2-1|TRBV7-9|few|-
TGTGCCAGCAGCTTAAAGGCGGCTAATGAGCAGTTCTTC
CASSLKAANEQFF
>TRBJ1-2|TRBV28|-|TRBD1
TGTGCCAGCAGCCCAGGGGGGGCTAACTATGGCTACACCTTC
CASSPGGANYGYTF
>TRBJ2-7|TRBV27|-|-
TGTGCCAGCAGTGACCGACAGGGAGGAACCTACGAGCAGTACTTC
CASSDRQGGTYEQYF
>TRBJ1-1|TRBV7-9|once|TRBD1
TGTGCCAGCAGCTTAGGACAGGGTTGGACTGAAGCTTTCTTT
CASSLGQGWTEAFF
>TRBJ1-2|TRBV7-2|-|TRBD1
TGTGCCAGCAGCTTAGGAGGGGGCTGGGGCTACACCTTC
CASSLGGGWGYTF
>TRBJ2-4|TRBV29-1|-|-
TGCAGCGGCCGGGGAGCCCCTGGCAAAAACATTCAGTACTTC
CSGRGAPGKNIQYF
>TRBJ1-3|TRBV5-4|-|TRBD1
TGTGCCAGCAGCTTCACAGGGGGCTCTGGAAACACCATATATTTT
CASSFTGGSGNTIYF
>TRBJ1-2|TRBV29-1|large|-
TGCAGCGTTCCCAGGGGCCCCTATGGCTACACCTTC
CSVPRGPYGYTF
>TRBJ1-1|TRBV10-3|-|-
TGTGCCATCAGTGGGTGGGAGGGTTCTGAAGCTTTCTTT
CAISGWEGSEAFF
>TRBJ2-1|TRBV5-1|-|TRBD1
TGCGCCAGCAGCCCGGGACAGGGACCCCTAGGAAAGCAGTTCTTC
CASSPGQGPLGKQFF
>TRBJ1-6|TRBV5-1|few|-
TGCGCCAGCAGCTTGGACAACTGGAGGTGGCATTCACCCCTCCACTTT
CASSLDNWRWHSPLHF
>TRBJ2-1|TRBV9|few|TRBD2
TGTGCCAGCAGCGGCGGGGGGAGCTCCTACAATGAGCAGTTCTTC
CASSGGGSSYNEQFF
>TRBJ2-1|TRBV6-6|-|TRBD2
TGTGCCAGCAGTCTCCCCCTCCTAGCGGGAGGCTACAATGAGCAGTTCTTC
CASSLPLLAGGYNEQFF
>TRBJ2-3|TRBV6-5|-|TRBD2
TGTGCCAGCACCTCCGGGACTACCAGCACAGATACGCAGTATTTT
CASTSGTTSTDTQYF
>TRBJ1-6|TRBV28|large|-
TGTGCCAGCACCAGTGTGGCGGGGGTTGGTTCACCCCTCCACTTT
CASTSVAGVGSPLHF
>TRBJ1-5|TRBV19|-|TRBD1
TGTGCCAGTAGTATATACAGGGGACGCAATCAGCCCCAGCATTTT
CASSIYRGRNQPQHF
>TRBJ1-5|TRBV11-2|-|TRBD1
TGTGCCAGCAGCTTAGTGGGACAGGGATATCGCAATCAGCCCCAGCATTTT
CASSLVGQGYRNQPQHF
>TRBJ2-7|TRBV19|-|-
TGTGCCAGTAGTATAGCCGGCACCTACGAGCAGTACTTC
CASSIAGTYEQYF
>TRBJ2-2|TRBV14|once|-
TGTGCCAGCAGCCAAATAAGGGGCAACACCGGGGAGCTGTTTTTT
CASSQIRGNTGELFF
>TRBJ2-7|TRBV7-2|medium-sized|-
TGTGCCAGCAGCTTATTCAAGGGAAAGTACGAGCAGTACTTC
CASSLFKGKYEQYF
>TRBJ2-1|TRBV7-9|-|-
TGTGCCAGCAGCTTAGGAGACTGGAGCTCCTACAATGAGCAGTTCTTC
CASSLGDWSSYNEQFF
>TRBJ2-1|TRBV15|-|TRBD2
TGTGCCACTAGCGGGGGGAACAATGAGCAGTTCTTC
CATSGGNNEQFF
>TRBJ1-2|TRBV4-1|-|-
TGCGCCAGCAGCCAATACGGGAATGGCTACACCTTC
CASSQYGNGYTF
>TRBJ2-7|TRBV24-1|-|TRBD1
TGTGCCACCAGTGATTTTCGGACAGGGGACTCCTACGAGCAGTACTTC
CATSDFRTGDSYEQYF
>TRBJ2-7|TRBV28|-|-
TGTGCCAGCAGTTTCCGTTGGCTCTCCTACGAGCAGTACTTC
CASSFRWLSYEQYF
>TRBJ1-6|TRBV5-1|once|-
TGCGCCAGCAGCTTGGACTCGAGCTCCTATAATTCACCCCTCCACTTT
CASSLDSSSYNSPLHF